Reported below is one T cell receptor (beta chain). Its antigen is not known. Profiled with immunoSEQ multiplex PCR; TCRdb holds only in-frame clones, not every one. The sample comprises fewer than 1.4 million clones, roughly 74% of which are singletons, and 0.5% to 0.65% rests with the top ten. The CDR3 loop spans 12 amino acids. Germline lookup yields CDR1 LGHNA and CDR2 YNFKEQ. V was trimmed by 0 bases and J by 5 bases, leaving 4 bases between them. These data originate in a study of shared clonotypes between healthy human individuals. The study's findings and limits: Clonotype sharing among the donors was expected to vary with sequencing depth. Roughly 5% of naive CD4 clonotypes were shared across a handful of donors.

The source of this sequence is a man aged 18 to 29 in good health. Some clones in this sample may be carry-over from other donors' samples. The V gene is TRBV4-2, the J gene TRBJ1-2, with no clear D. Sequenced: memory CD4+ T cells from PBMCs. Stated subset: CD45RA-negative fraction. The CDR3: CASSQDTYGYTF. The CDR3 coding sequence is TGTGCCAGCAGCCAAGATACGTATGGCTACACCTTC.